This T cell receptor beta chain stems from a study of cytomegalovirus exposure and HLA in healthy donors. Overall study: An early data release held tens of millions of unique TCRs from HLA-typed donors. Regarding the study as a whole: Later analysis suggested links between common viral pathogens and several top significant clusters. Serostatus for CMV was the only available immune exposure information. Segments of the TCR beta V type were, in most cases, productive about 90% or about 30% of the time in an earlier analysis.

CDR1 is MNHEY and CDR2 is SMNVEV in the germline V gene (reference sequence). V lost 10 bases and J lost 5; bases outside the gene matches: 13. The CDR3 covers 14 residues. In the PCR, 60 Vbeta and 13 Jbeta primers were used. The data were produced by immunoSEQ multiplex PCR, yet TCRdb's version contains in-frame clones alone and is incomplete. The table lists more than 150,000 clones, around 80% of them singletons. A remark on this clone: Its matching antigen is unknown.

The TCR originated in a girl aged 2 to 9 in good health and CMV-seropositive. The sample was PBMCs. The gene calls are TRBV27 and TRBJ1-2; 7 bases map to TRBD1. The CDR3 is CATLTRDSPYGYTF. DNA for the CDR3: TGTGCCACCTTAACCCGGGACAGTCCATATGGCTACACCTTC.